The source of this TCR beta chain is a study of T cell changes during pregnancy in multiple sclerosis. TCRdb's copy holds only in-frame clones and misses some; the assay was immunoSEQ multiplex PCR. The data show about 77,000 clones, approximately 91% seen once. Germline CDR1 is MDHEN and CDR2 is SYDVKM. The CDR3 runs to 16 residues. Trimming took 3 bases from V and 5 from J; bases not matched to a gene: 8. Sequenced material: peripheral blood, taken before pregnancy. V usage is TRBV28 and J usage is TRBJ2-1, with 9 bases identical to TRBD2. The TCR sequence derives from a female donor with multiple sclerosis, enrolled in a pregnancy study. The CDR3 region is CASSLAGGAGHNEQFF. CDR3 nucleotide sequence: TGTGCCAGCAGTTTGGCGGGGGGGGCCGGTCACAATGAGCAGTTCTTC.